This TCR beta chain emerged from a study of shared clonotypes between healthy human individuals. Study as a whole: Three CD4 naive, three CD4 memory, two CD8 naive and one CD8 memory plate were used per donor. Study-level points and caveats: Only blood samples were collected, and tissue repertoires likely differ.

About this clone itself: Its antigen is not identified.

TCRdb keeps only in-frame clones here, not all; method: immunoSEQ multiplex PCR. Of around 1.1 million clones in the sample, 77% are singletons; the top ten hold 0.85% to 1%. After removal of 6 bases from V and 5 bases from J, the junction contained 3 bases not matched to a gene. Germline loops: CDR1 SGHTS, CDR2 YDEGEE. This CDR3 has 13 residues. Material: memory CD4+ T cells from PBMCs. As for subset: CD45RA-negative fraction. The chain has TRBV5-8 and TRBJ2-7; 12 nucleotides agree with TRBD1. The receptor comes from a young man in good health. Some clones in this sample may be carry-over from other donors' samples. The CDR3 spells CASKGQGAHEQYF. In DNA, the CDR3 is TGTGCCAGCAAGGGACAGGGGGCCCACGAGCAGTACTTC.